This TCR beta chain was retrieved from a study of cytotoxic CD8 clonotypes in ibrutinib-treated CLL. Study context: Among the samples, the mean was roughly 260,000 productive templates and some 94,000 productive rearrangements.

General study results and limits: Sustained-remission patients were sampled at one set of times and progressing patients at different ones. Researchers report that baseline clonality outpaced age-matched healthy donors and tracked circulating CD8+ T-cell counts. Increased clonality at ibrutinib response gave way to a return toward baseline at progression.

This clone was counted a few times. No antigen is known for it. Assay: immunoSEQ multiplex PCR; the TCRdb copy retains only in-frame clones and omits some. The sample lists some 50,000 clones, under 75% occurring once. Germline-derived CDR1 and CDR2 are MDHEN and SYDVKM. Trimming left V 5 bases short and J 4 bases short, with 17 bases between. The CDR3 runs to 15 residues. The specimen comprised PBMCs, sampled after 12 months of ibrutinib treatment. The receptor comes from a human donor with chronic lymphocytic leukemia. This sequence joins TRBV28 and TRBJ1-2, with D possibly TRBD1 on 6 matching bases. CDR3 residues: CASSTRTANRYGYTF. The CDR3 DNA follows: TGTGCCAGCAGTACCCGGACAGCAAACCGCTATGGCTACACCTTC.